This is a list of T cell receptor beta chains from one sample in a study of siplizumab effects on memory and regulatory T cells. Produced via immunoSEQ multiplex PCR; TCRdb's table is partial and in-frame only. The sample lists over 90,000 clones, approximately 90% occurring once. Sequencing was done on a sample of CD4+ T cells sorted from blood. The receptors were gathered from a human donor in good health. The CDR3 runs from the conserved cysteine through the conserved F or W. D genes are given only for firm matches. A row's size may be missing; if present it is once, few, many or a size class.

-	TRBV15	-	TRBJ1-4	CATSRDNRVGYEKLFF	TGTGCCACCAGCAGAGACAACAGGGTAGGGTACGAAAAACTGTTTTTT
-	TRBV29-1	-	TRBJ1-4	CSVELSTEYEKLFF	TGCAGCGTTGAGCTTTCGACAGAGTATGAAAAACTGTTTTTT
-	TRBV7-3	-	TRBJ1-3	CASSETSGNTIYF	TGTGCCAGCAGCGAGACCTCTGGAAACACCATATATTTT
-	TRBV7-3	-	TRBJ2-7	CASSPQGGARHEQYF	TGTGCCAGCAGCCCCCAGGGGGGGGCAAGGCACGAGCAGTACTTC
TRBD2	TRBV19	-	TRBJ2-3	CASSISSGGTDTQYF	TGTGCCAGTAGTATCTCTAGCGGGGGGACAGATACGCAGTATTTT
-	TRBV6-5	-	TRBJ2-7	CASSYSPRQGGRYF	TGTGCCAGCAGTTACTCCCCGAGACAGGGAGGTCGGTACTTC
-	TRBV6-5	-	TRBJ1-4	CASSEYYVGEKLFF	TGTGCCAGCAGTGAGTACTACGTAGGTGAAAAACTGTTTTTT
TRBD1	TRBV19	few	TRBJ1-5	CASSKRQGRDQPQHF	TGTGCCAGTAGTAAGAGACAGGGTCGGGATCAGCCCCAGCATTTT
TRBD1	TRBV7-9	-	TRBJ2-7	CASSSLDRGLSYEQYF	TGTGCCAGCAGCTCCCTCGACAGGGGGTTATCCTACGAGCAGTACTTC
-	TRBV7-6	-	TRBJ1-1	CASRQQGNTEAFF	TGTGCCAGCAGACAACAGGGGAACACTGAAGCTTTCTTT
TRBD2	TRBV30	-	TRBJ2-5	CAWSVRGGSAGETQYF	TGTGCCTGGAGTGTAAGGGGAGGGTCCGCCGGGGAGACCCAGTACTTC
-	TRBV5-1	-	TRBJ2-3	CASSLRTVSTDTQYF	TGCGCCAGCAGCTTGAGAACAGTTAGCACAGATACGCAGTATTTT
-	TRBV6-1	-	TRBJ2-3	CASSESGASADTQYF	TGTGCCAGCAGTGAGTCTGGGGCTAGCGCCGATACGCAGTATTTT
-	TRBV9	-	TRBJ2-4	CASSVEDGRRANIQYF	TGTGCCAGCAGCGTAGAGGATGGGAGAAGGGCAAACATTCAGTACTTC
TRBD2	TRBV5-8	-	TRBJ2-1	CASSLVVGTRDNEQFF	TGTGCCAGCAGCTTGGTCGTGGGGACTAGAGACAATGAGCAGTTCTTC
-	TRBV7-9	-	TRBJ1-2	CATIADSVAYGYTF	TGTGCCACCATCGCGGACAGCGTAGCCTATGGCTACACCTTC
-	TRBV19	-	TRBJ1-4	CASSGPSSGKLFF	TGTGCCAGTTCGGGACCCTCATCGGGAAAACTGTTTTTT
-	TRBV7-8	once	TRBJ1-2	CASSPSGRNYGYTF	TGTGCCAGCAGCCCCTCGGGCAGAAACTATGGCTACACCTTC
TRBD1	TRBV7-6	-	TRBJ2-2	CASSLIGTGDTGELFF	TGTGCCAGCAGCTTAATCGGGACAGGGGACACCGGGGAGCTGTTTTTT
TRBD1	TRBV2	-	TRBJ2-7	CASRHEGAGGFEQYF	TGTGCCAGCAGACACGAGGGGGCAGGTGGGTTCGAGCAGTACTTC
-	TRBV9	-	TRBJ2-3	CASSVVSDRTDTQYF	TGTGCCAGCAGCGTAGTGAGCGACCGCACAGATACGCAGTATTTT
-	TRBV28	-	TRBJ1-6	CASSRRDGRISPLHF	TGTGCCAGCAGTCGGCGGGACGGGAGAATTTCACCCCTCCACTTT
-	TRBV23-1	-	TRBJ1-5	CASSRHILGGTGGNQPQHF	TGCGCCAGCAGTCGTCACATTCTGGGGGGGACTGGGGGCAATCAGCCCCAGCATTTT